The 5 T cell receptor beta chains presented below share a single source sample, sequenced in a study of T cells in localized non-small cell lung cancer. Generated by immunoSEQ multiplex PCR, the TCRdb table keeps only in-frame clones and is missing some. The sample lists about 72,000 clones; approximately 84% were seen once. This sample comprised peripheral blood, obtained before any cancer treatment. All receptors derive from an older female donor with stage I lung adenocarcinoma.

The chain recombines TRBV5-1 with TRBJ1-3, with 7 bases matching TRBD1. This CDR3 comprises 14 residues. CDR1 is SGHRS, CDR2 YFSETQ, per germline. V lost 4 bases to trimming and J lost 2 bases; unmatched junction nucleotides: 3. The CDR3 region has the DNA TGCGCCAGCAGCCAGGGACAGACTGGAAACACCATATATTTT. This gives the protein CASSQGQTGNTIYF.

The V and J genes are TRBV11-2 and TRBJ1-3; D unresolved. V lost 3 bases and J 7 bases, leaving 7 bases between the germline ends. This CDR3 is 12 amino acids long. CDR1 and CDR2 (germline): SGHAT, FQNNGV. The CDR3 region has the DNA TGTGCCAGCAGCTTCAGTGGGAACACCATATATTTT. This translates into CASSFSGNTIYF.

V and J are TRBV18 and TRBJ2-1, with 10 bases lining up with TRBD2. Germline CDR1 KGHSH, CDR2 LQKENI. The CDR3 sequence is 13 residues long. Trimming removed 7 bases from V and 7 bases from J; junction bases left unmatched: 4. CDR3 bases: TGTGCCAGCTGGACTAGCGGTTATAATGAGCAGTTCTTC. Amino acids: CASWTSGYNEQFF.

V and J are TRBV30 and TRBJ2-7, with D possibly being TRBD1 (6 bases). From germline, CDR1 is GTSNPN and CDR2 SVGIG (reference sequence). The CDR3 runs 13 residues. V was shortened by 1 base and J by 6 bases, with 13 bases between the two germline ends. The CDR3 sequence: CAWSGAKTGEQYF. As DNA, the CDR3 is TGTGCCTGGAGTGGGGCCAAGACAGGCGAGCAGTACTTC.

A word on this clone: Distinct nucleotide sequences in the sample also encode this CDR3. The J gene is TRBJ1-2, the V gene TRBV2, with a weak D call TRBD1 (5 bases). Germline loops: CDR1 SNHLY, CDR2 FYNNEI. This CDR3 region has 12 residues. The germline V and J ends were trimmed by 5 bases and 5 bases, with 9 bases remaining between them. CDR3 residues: CASSPDSYGYTF. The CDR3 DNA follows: TGTGCCAGCAGTCCAGACAGTTATGGCTACACCTTC.